Below are 14 T cell receptor beta chains sequenced from a single sample in a study of blood T cell repertoires in COVID-19. Method: immunoSEQ multiplex PCR; TCRdb's copy keeps in-frame clones and lacks some. The repertoire has fewer than 350,000 clones, roughly 90% of them found once; the top ten carry 1.7%. The sequencing input was PBMCs or T cells enriched from blood (not recorded which). The source is a woman younger than 35 with acute COVID-19.

The chain employs TRBV7-2 and TRBJ1-1; the D gene is possibly TRBD1 (6 bases). The CDR3 has 16 amino acids. V was pared by 1 base and J by 6 bases, with 18 bases between. Germline V lookup: CDR1 SGHTA, CDR2 FQGNSA. The CDR3 loop is CASSLVGGQRFSEAFF. Written as DNA, the CDR3 is TGTGCCAGCAGCTTAGTGGGGGGGCAGCGTTTTTCTGAAGCTTTCTTT.

V gene TRBV6-5 combines with J gene TRBJ2-5, with 10 bases fitting TRBD1. Germline CDR1 reads MNHEY; CDR2 reads SVGAGI. Trimming took 8 bases from V and 8 from J; bases not matched to a gene: 11. The CDR3 totals 14 residues. The CDR3 reads CASGGTGDLETQYF. The CDR3 region has the DNA TGTGCCAGCGGGGGGACAGGGGACCTGGAAACCCAGTACTTC.

This clone was counted a few times. This chain joins TRBV5-1 and TRBJ2-1; 12 bases match TRBD2. V was pared by 5 bases and J by 4 bases, with 7 bases of the junction left unmatched. There are 16 residues in the CDR3. Per germline, CDR1 SGHRS and CDR2 YFSETQ. CDR3 in DNA: TGCGCCAGCAGGCGGACTAGCGGGGTGACTTACAATGAGCAGTTCTTC. It codes for CASRRTSGVTYNEQFF.

The chain links TRBV7-2 to TRBJ2-1; 10 bases map to TRBD2. Germline V gene lookup returns CDR1 SGHTA and CDR2 FQGNSA. V shed 0 bases and J 8 bases; nucleotides not matched to a gene: 13. This CDR3 contains 18 residues. DNA of the CDR3: TGTGCCAGCAGCTTAGCGGTTTTAGGACTAGCGGTAGGGCATGAGCAGTTCTTC. It specifies CASSLAVLGLAVGHEQFF.

This clone was seen just once. This chain joins TRBV3-1 (or the pseudogene TRBV3-2) and TRBJ1-1; D is possibly TRBD1 (6 bases). The CDR3 runs to 15 residues. The germline V gene has CDR1 LGHDT and CDR2 YNNKEL (reference sequence). V gave up 2 bases and J gave up 4 bases, with 14 bases separating them. In DNA, the CDR3 is TGTGCCAGCAGCCAACCAGGGGCGCGCGGCACTGAAGCTTTCTTT. As protein: CASSQPGARGTEAFF.

The chain uses TRBV28 and TRBJ2-2; 8 bases fit TRBD1. CDR3 size: 14 residues. Trimming removed 6 bases from V and 5 bases from J; junction bases left unmatched: 5. Per germline, CDR1 MDHEN and CDR2 SYDVKM. CDR3 nucleotides: TGTGCCAGCAGAAGGACAGGGCCAACCGGGGAGCTGTTTTTT. As protein: CASRRTGPTGELFF. The entire variable domain, with the rest obtained from reference TRBV28 and TRBJ2-2, is as follows: DVKVTQSSRYLVKRTGEKVFLECVQDMDHENMFWYRQDPGLGLRLIYFSYDVKMKEKGDIPEGYSVSREKKERFSLILESASTNQTSMYLCASRRTGPTGELFFGEGSRLTVL.

The chain combines TRBV30 with TRBJ1-2, with 7 bases fitting TRBD1. Trimming at V came to 3 bases and at J to 8 bases, leaving 9 bases not matched to a gene. This CDR3 is 13 amino acids long. Germline CDR1 GTSNPN, CDR2 SVGIG (reference sequence). The CDR3 sequence: CAWRPTGQRGYTF. The CDR3, as DNA: TGTGCCTGGAGACCGACAGGGCAGCGGGGCTACACCTTC.

The chain couples TRBV5-1 to TRBJ2-1, with 14 bases fitting TRBD2. The CDR3 length is 16 residues. The trim removed 3 bases at V and 8 bases at J, leaving 7 bases unmatched. Per germline, CDR1 SGHRS and CDR2 YFSETQ. In DNA form, the CDR3 reads TGCGCCAGCAGCTCGGGGACTAGCGGGAGTTTGGATGAGCAGTTCTTC. It translates to CASSSGTSGSLDEQFF. The variable domain in full, completed from reference TRBV5-1 and TRBJ2-1, reads KAGVTQTPRYLIKTRGQQVTLSCSPISGHRSVSWYQQTPGQGLQFLFEYFSETQRNKGNFPGRFSGRQFSNSRSEMNVSTLELGDSALYLCASSSGTSGSLDEQFFGPGTRLTVL.

The J gene is TRBJ2-3, the V gene TRBV19; 12 positions agree with TRBD2. Germline CDR1 is LNHDA and CDR2 is SQIVND (reference sequence). The CDR3 consists of 18 residues. Trimming at V came to 2 bases and at J to 0 bases, leaving 6 bases not matched to a gene. CDR3 protein: CASSIIFTSGRSTDTQYF. For the CDR3, the DNA is TGTGCCAGTAGTATAATTTTTACTAGCGGGAGGAGCACAGATACGCAGTATTTT.

This rearrangement joins TRBV6-2 or TRBV6-3 to TRBJ2-1; tentative D call: TRBD1 (5 bases). CDR3 length: 12 amino acids. From germline, CDR1 is MNHEY and CDR2 SVGEGT. Trimming stripped 6 bases from V and 3 bases from J, with 6 bases between. CDR3 nucleotides: TGTGCCAGCAGCGACAGCTACAATGAGCAGTTCTTC. It yields the protein CASSDSYNEQFF.

The rearrangement uses TRBV11-2 and TRBJ1-1; D remains unclear. The germline V gene encodes CDR1 SGHAT and CDR2 FQNNGV. CDR3 size: 14 residues. The V end lost 6 bases, the J end lost 0 bases, and 11 bases lay between the germline ends. The CDR3 DNA reads as TGTGCCAGCAGTTCAGTCAGGTTGAACACTGAAGCTTTCTTT. This encodes CASSSVRLNTEAFF. The whole variable domain, filled in from reference TRBV11-2 and TRBJ1-1, reads EAGVAQSPRYKIIEKRQSVAFWCNPISGHATLYWYQQILGQGPKLLIQFQNNGVVDDSQLPKDRFSAERLKGVDSTLKIQPAKLEDSAVYLCASSSVRLNTEAFFGQGTRLTVV.

The gene calls are TRBV5-1 and TRBJ2-4; 9 bases fit TRBD1. Trimming at V came to 3 bases and at J to 3 bases, leaving 10 bases not matched to a gene. The CDR3 has 17 amino acids. CDR1 SGHRS and CDR2 YFSETQ come from the germline V gene. CDR3 nucleotides: TGCGCCAGCAGCTCCACCTCCCCGGGACAGGGCAAAAACATTCAGTACTTC. Encoded protein: CASSSTSPGQGKNIQYF.

V usage is TRBV28 and J usage is TRBJ2-1, with 11 bases identical to TRBD2. CDR3 length: 16 residues. Per the germline V gene, CDR1 is MDHEN and CDR2 is SYDVKM. J lost 4 bases, V lost 2 bases, and 4 bases had no gene match. The CDR3: CASSLRGLADYNEQFF. In nucleotides, the CDR3 is TGTGCCAGCAGTTTACGGGGACTAGCGGATTACAATGAGCAGTTCTTC. The complete variable domain, with remaining parts taken from reference TRBV28 and TRBJ2-1, reads DVKVTQSSRYLVKRTGEKVFLECVQDMDHENMFWYRQDPGLGLRLIYFSYDVKMKEKGDIPEGYSVSREKKERFSLILESASTNQTSMYLCASSLRGLADYNEQFFGPGTRLTVL.

The J gene is TRBJ2-2, the V gene TRBV15; 10 nucleotides align to TRBD2. Germline values: CDR1 LNHNV, CDR2 YYDKDF (reference sequence). V lost 3 bases, J lost 6 bases, and 13 bases stayed unmatched. This CDR3 contains 18 residues. In DNA, the CDR3 is TGTGCCACCAGCAGTGAAGCTGCACTAGCGGGGACTGCCGGGGAGCTGTTTTTT. Protein product: CATSSEAALAGTAGELFF.